Below are 14 T cell receptor beta chains sequenced from a single sample in a study of blood T cell repertoires in COVID-19. Assay: immunoSEQ multiplex PCR; the TCRdb copy retains only in-frame clones and omits some. The data hold over 65,000 clones, with approximately 92% observed a single time. The source material was peripheral blood. The receptors derive from a human donor in a cohort sampled during active COVID-19.

V usage is TRBV25-1 and J usage is TRBJ1-2; maybe TRBD1 (5 bases). The CDR3 spans 14 residues. Germline V gene data show CDR1 as MGHDK and CDR2 as SYGVNS. Trimming pared 2 bases from V and 7 bases from J, leaving 14 bases between. CDR3 DNA sequence: TGTGCCAGCAGTGAAATGGCGGGGCGATCTGGCTACACCTTC. It is translated as CASSEMAGRSGYTF.

This chain connects TRBV9 to TRBJ2-7; no clear D gene. Per the germline V gene, CDR1 is SGDLS and CDR2 is YYNGEE. V was pared by 0 bases and J by 6 bases, with 19 bases between. CDR3 length: 16 amino acids. In DNA form, the CDR3 reads TGTGCCAGCAGCGTAGGAGTCTCCGGCGGTTCACGCGAGCAGTACTTC. Encoded protein: CASSVGVSGGSREQYF.

The rearrangement joins TRBV2 to TRBJ2-2; D is possibly TRBD2 (6 bases). Germline assignment: CDR1 SNHLY and CDR2 FYNNEI. The length of the CDR3 is 14 residues. Deletions cut 6 bases from V and 6 bases from J, with 14 bases between. The DNA of the CDR3 is TGTGCCAGCAGGAGGGCTAGCGCGGCCGGGGAGCTGTTTTTT. Translating it yields CASRRASAAGELFF.

The table lists this clone with a count of one. The chain has TRBV28 and TRBJ2-3, with D possibly matching TRBD2 (5 bases). Trimming took 10 bases from V and 1 from J, leaving 12 bases between them. The CDR3 contains 13 residues. Germline loops: CDR1 MDHEN, CDR2 SYDVKM. CDR3 nucleotides: TGTGCCACCTCCTTGGGAGGCACAGATACGCAGTATTTT. This codes for CATSLGGTDTQYF.

The gene calls are TRBV27 and TRBJ2-7; a weak D match, TRBD1 (5 bases). CDR3 length: 15 amino acids. The germline CDR1 and CDR2 sequences are MNHEY and SMNVEV (reference sequence). Trimming left V 0 bases short and J 4 bases short, with 13 bases between. CDR3: CASSLSNAGRYEQYF. CDR3 DNA sequence: TGTGCCAGCAGTTTATCGAATGCAGGGCGTTACGAGCAGTACTTC.

The chain carries TRBV19 and TRBJ2-7; 8 nucleotides align to TRBD1. Germline CDR1 is LNHDA and CDR2 is SQIVND (reference sequence). V lost 0 bases to trimming and J lost 2 bases; unmatched junction nucleotides: 3. This CDR3 has 15 residues. CDR3 residues: CASSIDGRGPYEQYF. CDR3 bases: TGTGCCAGTAGTATAGATGGCAGGGGGCCCTACGAGCAGTACTTC.

The rearrangement uses TRBV20-1 and TRBJ2-7; 8 nucleotides match TRBD2. Germline V gene data show CDR1 as DFQATT and CDR2 as SNEGSKA (reference sequence). This CDR3 is built from 11 residues. Here the CDR3 reads CSQTSAREQYF. In DNA form, the CDR3 reads TGCAGCCAGACTAGCGCTCGCGAGCAGTACTTC.

The chain is built from TRBV25-1 and TRBJ1-2; weak D call: TRBD1 (6 bases). V was shortened by 5 bases and J by 0 bases, with 13 bases between the two germline ends. CDR1 is MGHDK and CDR2 is SYGVNS in the germline V gene. The CDR3 spans 15 residues. Here the CDR3 DNA reads TGTGCCAGCAGTACACAGGGCCAAGCTAACTATGGCTACACCTTC. Translation gives CASSTQGQANYGYTF.

The chain carries TRBV3-1 (or the pseudogene TRBV3-2) and TRBJ1-6, with D tentatively TRBD1 (5 bases). The CDR3 length is 19 residues. V lost 0 bases to trimming and J lost 5 bases, with 20 bases between them. Germline V gene lookup returns CDR1 LGHDT and CDR2 YNNKEL (reference sequence). Here the CDR3 reads CASSQEGSGLGRHNSPLHF. Here the CDR3 DNA reads TGTGCCAGCAGCCAAGAAGGATCAGGGTTGGGCCGGCATAATTCACCCCTCCACTTT.

The chain combines TRBV15 with TRBJ1-2, with 8 bases aligning to TRBD1. Losses at the gene ends were 5 bases for V and 3 bases for J; bases not matched to a gene: 8. Germline values: CDR1 LNHNV, CDR2 YYDKDF (reference sequence). This CDR3 has 15 amino acids. CDR3 sequence reads: CATSAGGAGDYGYTF. CDR3 bases: TGTGCCACCAGCGCAGGGGGCGCGGGTGACTATGGCTACACCTTC.

V gene TRBV5-1 combines with J gene TRBJ1-3; D possibly corresponds to TRBD1 (6 bases). Germline assignment: CDR1 SGHRS and CDR2 YFSETQ. The CDR3 has 13 residues. V was pared by 6 bases and J by 2 bases, with 9 bases between. The CDR3 spells CASMAGAGNTIYF. For the CDR3, the DNA is TGCGCCAGCATGGCAGGGGCTGGAAACACCATATATTTT.

The chain is built from TRBV4-2 and TRBJ2-1, with 12 bases lining up with TRBD2. CDR3 length equals 17 residues. The germline CDR1 and CDR2 sequences are LGHNA and YNFKEQ. With V trimmed by 4 bases and J by 5 bases, 9 bases remained unmatched. This chain's CDR3 is CASSPSSTSGGHNEQFF. The CDR3 nucleotides read TGTGCCAGCAGCCCCTCTTCTACTAGCGGGGGGCACAATGAGCAGTTCTTC.

The chain is built from TRBV5-1 and TRBJ1-4, with 8 bases identical to TRBD1. The CDR3 runs to 13 residues. The germline V gene encodes CDR1 SGHRS and CDR2 YFSETQ. J was trimmed by 8 bases and V by 4 bases; bases with no gene match: 4. Here the CDR3 DNA reads TGCGCCAGCAGCGTGGACAGGGCCGAAAAACTGTTTTTT. It encodes CASSVDRAEKLFF.

Only a few counts were recorded for this clone. The rearrangement joins TRBV10-3 to TRBJ1-5, with unresolved D. Trimming left V 4 bases short and J 4 bases short, with 8 bases between. The CDR3 loop spans 13 amino acids. Germline CDR1 is ENHRY and CDR2 is SYGVKD. DNA of the CDR3: TGTGCCATCAGTGGGGCCCAAAATCAGCCCCAGCATTTT. Translated, it gives CAISGAQNQPQHF.